This T cell receptor (beta chain) stems from a study of glioma-infiltrating T cells after dendritic cell vaccination. Clones were read by immunoSEQ multiplex PCR, and TCRdb kept only the in-frame ones, dropping some. The sample carries 55,000 to 75,000 clones, about four fifths recorded once. The CDR3 is made up of 15 amino acids. Germline CDR1 is SGHRS and CDR2 is YFSETQ. The trim removed 4 bases at V and 2 bases at J, leaving 2 bases unmatched. This rearrangement joins TRBV5-1 to TRBJ2-2, with 10 nucleotides matching TRBD2. This TCR was recovered from a human donor with glioblastoma. Sample: blood, taken before dendritic cell vaccination. CDR3 region: CASSRTSGNTGELFF. CDR3 nucleotides: TGCGCCAGCAGCCGGACTAGCGGAAACACCGGGGAGCTGTTTTTT.